Below are 28 T cell receptor beta chains sequenced from a single sample in a study of T cell changes during pregnancy in multiple sclerosis. Some clones are missing from TCRdb's copy, which holds only in-frame ones; the method was immunoSEQ multiplex PCR. In the table there are 70,000 to 95,000 clones, 90% to 95% of which are singletons. This specimen consisted of peripheral blood, obtained in the third trimester of pregnancy. These receptors all stem from a female donor with multiple sclerosis, enrolled in a pregnancy study.

The chain is built from TRBV5-1 and TRBJ2-7; 10 bases fit TRBD1. V lost 4 bases and J lost 3; bases outside the gene matches: 4. The CDR3 contains 14 residues. The germline gives CDR1 SGHRS, CDR2 YFSETQ. The CDR3 is CASSGRDRGYEQYF. The CDR3 DNA sequence: TGCGCCAGCAGCGGCCGGGACAGGGGCTACGAGCAGTACTTC.

This chain uses TRBV11-2 with TRBJ2-5; 12 bases map to TRBD2. J was trimmed by 5 bases and V by 3 bases; bases with no gene match: 4. In germline, CDR1 is SGHAT, CDR2 FQNNGV. The CDR3 spans 15 residues. CDR3 sequence (DNA): TGTGCCAGCAGCTTGGGTCTAGCGGGAGGGGAGACCCAGTACTTC. This translates into CASSLGLAGGETQYF.

This clone came up once. This chain links TRBV5-6 with TRBJ2-5; the D is unclear. The CDR3 covers 16 residues. V gave up 2 bases and J gave up 2 bases, with 16 bases separating them. The germline V gene encodes CDR1 SGHDT and CDR2 YYEEEE. The CDR3 bases are TGTGCCAGCAGCTTTTTGCCAAACAGCTTACAAGAGACCCAGTACTTC. Protein product: CASSFLPNSLQETQYF.

The J gene is TRBJ2-5, the V gene TRBV28, with 11 bases identical to TRBD2. J was trimmed by 5 bases and V by 5 bases; bases with no gene match: 10. CDR3 length equals 16 residues. Germline loops: CDR1 MDHEN, CDR2 SYDVKM. The CDR3 region is CASSARLAGSGETQYF. In DNA form, the CDR3 reads TGTGCCAGCAGTGCCCGACTAGCGGGATCGGGGGAGACCCAGTACTTC.

The chain is built from TRBV5-1 and TRBJ1-4; D may be TRBD1 (5 bases). Per the germline V gene, CDR1 is SGHRS and CDR2 is YFSETQ. The CDR3 totals 15 residues. With 4 bases removed from V and 0 bases from J, the gap between germline ends came to 10 bases. CDR3 residues: CASSESRATNEKLFF. The CDR3, as DNA: TGCGCCAGCAGCGAGAGCAGGGCAACTAATGAAAAACTGTTTTTT.

The chain is built from TRBV20-1 and TRBJ2-5; a possible D gene is TRBD2 (5 bases). This CDR3 is built from 11 residues. The V gene lost 3 bases and the J gene lost 5 bases, with 7 bases spanning the gap. The V gene's germline CDR1 is DFQATT and CDR2 SNEGSKA (reference sequence). The CDR3 region has the DNA TGCAGTGCTAGGAGGGTGGAGACCCAGTACTTC. This gives the protein CSARRVETQYF.

The CDR3 region has the DNA TGTGCCAGCAGCCAAGTTAGGCGCGGACTAGCGGGTATCAATGAGCAGTTCTTC. It specifies CASSQVRRGLAGINEQFF. The chain couples TRBV4-2 to TRBJ2-1; 11 nucleotides align to TRBD2. Per germline, CDR1 LGHNA and CDR2 YNFKEQ. V lost 1 base and J lost 6; bases outside the gene matches: 11. The CDR3 contains 18 residues.

The rearrangement joins TRBV7-9 to TRBJ2-7; D may be TRBD2 (6 bases). The germline gives CDR1 SEHNR, CDR2 FQNEAQ (reference sequence). The CDR3 has 13 residues. V lost 5 bases and J 4 bases, leaving 12 bases between the germline ends. CDR3 nucleotide sequence: TGTGCCAGCAGCCAAAGGGACTTTTACGAGCAGTACTTC. Translation gives CASSQRDFYEQYF.

In DNA form, the CDR3 reads TGTGCCAGTAGTACGCGACAGGCCTACGAGCAGTACTTC. Translation: CASSTRQAYEQYF. The chain is built from TRBV19 and TRBJ2-7; maybe TRBD1 (6 bases). CDR3 length: 13 residues. CDR1 and CDR2 from the germline V gene are LNHDA and SQIVND (reference sequence). The V end lost 4 bases, the J end lost 2 bases, and 9 bases lay between the germline ends.

This clone has a handful of counts. The CDR3 protein is CASRKMDRDNQPQHF. Here the CDR3 DNA reads TGTGCCAGCAGAAAAATGGACAGGGACAATCAGCCCCAGCATTTT. The chain is built from TRBV6-6 and TRBJ1-5; TRBD1 matches 8 bases. V was clipped by 6 bases and J by 3 bases; unmatched bases: 7. Germline values: CDR1 MNHNY, CDR2 SVGAGI (reference sequence). This CDR3 is built from 15 residues.

The rearrangement joins TRBV4-3 to TRBJ2-7; D remains unclear. Germline V CDR1 and CDR2: LGHNA, YSLEER. V lost 1 base to trimming and J lost 2 bases, with 12 bases between them. The CDR3 covers 15 residues. The CDR3 sequence is CASSQVAAPPYEQYF. For the CDR3, the DNA is TGCGCCAGCAGCCAAGTCGCGGCACCCCCCTACGAGCAGTACTTC.

This clone was seen just once. This sequence joins TRBV19 and TRBJ2-3; D is ambiguous. CDR3 size: 13 residues. Germline values: CDR1 LNHDA, CDR2 SQIVND (reference sequence). V was shortened by 1 base and J by 4 bases, with 6 bases between the two germline ends. CDR3 bases: TGTGCCAGTAGTATAGGGCGGCCAGATACGCAGTATTTT. Residues: CASSIGRPDTQYF.

The chain has TRBV19 and TRBJ2-1, with D tentatively TRBD2 (6 bases). Trimming took off 2 bases at V and 3 bases at J, with 14 bases between the two ends. The CDR3 length is 16 residues. CDR1 is LNHDA, CDR2 SQIVND, per germline (reference sequence). CDR3: CASSILGTGDYNEQFF. In nucleotides, the CDR3 is TGTGCCAGTAGTATATTGGGGACTGGAGACTACAATGAGCAGTTCTTC.

The chain links TRBV29-1 to TRBJ2-1; D not certain. V lost 4 bases to trimming and J lost 9 bases, with 10 bases between them. Germline V gives CDR1 SQVTM, CDR2 ANQGSEA. CDR3 length: 11 amino acids. The CDR3 sequence: CSVVEPGEQFF. The CDR3 region has the DNA TGCAGCGTTGTCGAGCCTGGTGAGCAGTTCTTC.

This chain's CDR3 is CASNKRTGTYEQYF. DNA for the CDR3: TGTGCCAGCAATAAACGGACAGGGACCTACGAGCAGTACTTC. This chain uses TRBV6-1 with TRBJ2-7; 8 nucleotides line up with TRBD1. CDR3 length: 14 amino acids. Trimming took 7 bases from V and 2 from J; bases not matched to a gene: 7. From germline, CDR1 is MNHNS and CDR2 SASEGT.

The V and J genes are TRBV5-6 and TRBJ1-3; weak D call: TRBD1 (6 bases). The CDR3 runs to 15 residues. The germline V gene has CDR1 SGHDT and CDR2 YYEEEE. The V end was cut by 3 bases, the J end by 2 bases, with 12 bases between. CDR3 sequence (DNA): TGTGCCAGCAGCTATACAGGGAGAACTGGAAACACCATATATTTT. Protein sequence: CASSYTGRTGNTIYF.

The rearrangement uses TRBV5-1 and TRBJ1-5; D is uncertain. Germline V gene data show CDR1 as SGHRS and CDR2 as YFSETQ. The length of the CDR3 is 15 residues. V was clipped by 0 bases and J by 5 bases, with 12 bases between them. The CDR3, as DNA: TGCGCCAGCAGCTTGGGGGTGGAGGCCTATCAGCCCCAGCATTTT. Amino acids: CASSLGVEAYQPQHF.

The chain combines TRBV28 with TRBJ2-7; 7 positions match TRBD2. V lost 7 bases and J lost 5; bases outside the gene matches: 14. This CDR3 has 15 residues. The germline V gene has CDR1 MDHEN and CDR2 SYDVKM. Written as DNA, the CDR3 is TGTGCCAGCACTGCGGGAGAAAGGGAGAGCGACGAGCAGTACTTC. Its protein is CASTAGERESDEQYF.

The chain links TRBV14 to TRBJ2-1, with D possibly matching TRBD2 (6 bases). CDR1 and CDR2 (germline): SGHDN, FVKESK. The CDR3 covers 16 residues. V lost 0 bases to trimming and J lost 9 bases, with 18 bases between them. This CDR3 reads CASSQEIAGTGSEQFF. CDR3 DNA: TGTGCCAGCAGCCAAGAAATCGCGGGGACCGGTAGTGAGCAGTTCTTC.

The chain uses TRBV19 and TRBJ2-1, with 10 bases fitting TRBD2. Germline values: CDR1 LNHDA, CDR2 SQIVND (reference sequence). The CDR3 has 17 amino acids. Losses at the gene ends were 3 bases for V and 6 bases for J; bases not matched to a gene: 11. The DNA for the CDR3 is TGTGCCAGTAGTATGGAGGAACTAGCGGGATTGGGCAATGAGCAGTTCTTC. Amino acid sequence: CASSMEELAGLGNEQFF.

This clone was observed once. The chain combines TRBV28 with TRBJ2-7, with TRBD1 identical over 11 bases. The CDR3 totals 15 residues. Per the germline V gene, CDR1 is MDHEN and CDR2 is SYDVKM. The junction had 3 bases not matched to a gene; V was cut back by 3 bases and J by 2 bases. The CDR3 is CASSLPGQGAYEQYF. CDR3 coding DNA: TGTGCCAGCAGTTTGCCGGGACAGGGGGCCTACGAGCAGTACTTC.

J is TRBJ2-7 and V is TRBV6-5; TRBD2 matches 9 bases. V shed 0 bases and J 2 bases; nucleotides not matched to a gene: 2. Germline CDR1 is MNHEY and CDR2 is SVGAGI. The CDR3 consists of 15 residues. The CDR3 sequence: CASSYSGGRAYEQYF. The CDR3 DNA follows: TGTGCCAGCAGTTACTCGGGCGGGAGGGCCTACGAGCAGTACTTC.

The genes are TRBV2 and TRBJ2-1; a possible D gene is TRBD2 (6 bases). Germline CDR1 reads SNHLY; CDR2 reads FYNNEI. The CDR3 extends over 15 amino acids. The V end was cut by 1 base, the J end by 6 bases, with 13 bases between. The CDR3, as DNA: TGTGCCAGCAGTGAAGGGCTAGCGATCGTCAATGAGCAGTTCTTC. Translated: CASSEGLAIVNEQFF.

The rearrangement links TRBV28 to TRBJ1-2; 8 bases fit TRBD1. The CDR3 length is 15 residues. J gave up 3 bases and V 5 bases, and 8 bases lay outside the gene matches. CDR1 and CDR2 from the germline V gene are MDHEN and SYDVKM. CDR3 residues: CASSLTGTGHYGYTF. CDR3 coding DNA: TGTGCCAGCAGTCTGACTGGGACAGGTCACTATGGCTACACCTTC.

This clone was observed once. This rearrangement joins TRBV19 to TRBJ2-7, with D possibly TRBD2 on 5 matching bases. The CDR3 is made up of 14 amino acids. With 5 bases removed from V and 3 bases from J, the gap between germline ends came to 14 bases. Germline CDR1 reads LNHDA; CDR2 reads SQIVND (reference sequence). Written as DNA, the CDR3 is TGTGCCAGTAGTCCAGGAGGCGTTGGCTACGAGCAGTACTTC. This sequence encodes CASSPGGVGYEQYF.

The CDR3 nucleotides read TGTGCCAGCAGCCGCGGGACAGAGTTTAGCAATCAGCCCCAGCATTTT. It codes for CASSRGTEFSNQPQHF. This chain joins TRBV28 and TRBJ1-5; TRBD1 matches 7 bases. Germline V gene lookup returns CDR1 MDHEN and CDR2 SYDVKM. Losses at the gene ends were 6 bases for V and 0 bases for J; bases not matched to a gene: 8. The CDR3 contains 16 residues.

This chain connects TRBV28 to TRBJ1-1; 10 bases match TRBD1. The CDR3 has 14 amino acids. Germline V gene lookup returns CDR1 MDHEN and CDR2 SYDVKM. V trimming: 5 bases; J trimming: 5 bases; junction bases outside the gene matches: 5. The CDR3 protein is CASSPRQGATEAFF. In DNA form, the CDR3 reads TGTGCCAGCAGTCCCCGACAGGGGGCAACTGAAGCTTTCTTT. The complete variable domain, with remaining parts taken from reference TRBV28 and TRBJ1-1, reads DVKVTQSSRYLVKRTGEKVFLECVQDMDHENMFWYRQDPGLGLRLIYFSYDVKMKEKGDIPEGYSVSREKKERFSLILESASTNQTSMYLCASSPRQGATEAFFGQGTRLTVV.

V usage is TRBV28 and J usage is TRBJ1-1, with 7 bases aligning to TRBD1. Per germline, CDR1 MDHEN and CDR2 SYDVKM. This CDR3 is built from 15 residues. Losses at the gene ends were 6 bases for V and 3 bases for J; bases not matched to a gene: 10. The CDR3 reads CASSLTGVGYTEAFF. DNA for the CDR3: TGTGCCAGCAGCCTTACAGGGGTTGGGTACACTGAAGCTTTCTTT.